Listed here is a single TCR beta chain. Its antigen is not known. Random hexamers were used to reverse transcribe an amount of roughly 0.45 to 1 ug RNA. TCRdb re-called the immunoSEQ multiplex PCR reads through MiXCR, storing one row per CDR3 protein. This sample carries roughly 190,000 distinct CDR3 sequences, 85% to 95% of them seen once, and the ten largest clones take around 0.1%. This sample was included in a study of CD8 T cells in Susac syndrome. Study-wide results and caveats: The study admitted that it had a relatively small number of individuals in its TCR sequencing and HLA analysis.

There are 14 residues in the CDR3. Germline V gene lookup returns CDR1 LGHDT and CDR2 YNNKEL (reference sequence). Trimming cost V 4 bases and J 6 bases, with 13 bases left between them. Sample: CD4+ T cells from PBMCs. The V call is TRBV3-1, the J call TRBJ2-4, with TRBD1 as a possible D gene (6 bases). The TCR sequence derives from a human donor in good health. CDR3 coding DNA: TGTGCCAGCAGCCTAAGGACAGCACTAAACATTCAGTACTTC. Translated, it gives CASSLRTALNIQYF.